The 32 T cell receptor beta chains below all came from one sample that was sequenced in a study of control samples from healthy donors and cancer patients. The assay was immunoSEQ multiplex PCR, and TCRdb's table has in-frame clones only and misses some. The table includes about 110,000 clones, 88% detected once. Sequenced sample: PBMCs. The receptors derive from a woman aged 55-70 years with lung cancer.

The chain carries TRBV4-3 and TRBJ1-2; 8 nucleotides match TRBD1. The germline CDR1 and CDR2 sequences are LGHNA and YSLEER. J was trimmed by 4 bases and V by 4 bases; bases with no gene match: 8. This CDR3 is 15 amino acids long. DNA for the CDR3: TGCGCCAGCAGCCCCGGGCAGGGGGCGAGCTATGGCTACACCTTC. Its translation: CASSPGQGASYGYTF.

J is TRBJ2-2 and V is TRBV7-3, with D uncertain. The CDR3 extends over 14 amino acids. V lost 1 base to trimming and J lost 4 bases, with 7 bases between them. Germline-derived CDR1 and CDR2 are SGHTA and FQGTGA. CDR3 residues: CASSLSRLTGELFF. CDR3 in DNA: TGTGCCAGCAGCTTAAGTAGACTCACCGGGGAGCTGTTTTTT.

This clone appeared a few times. The rearrangement joins TRBV19 to TRBJ1-1; no reliable D call. Trimming left V 5 bases short and J 0 bases short, with 7 bases between. The CDR3 runs 13 residues. CDR1 is LNHDA and CDR2 is SQIVND in the germline V gene (reference sequence). In DNA form, the CDR3 reads TGTGCCAGTAGTCCGGGCCTGAACACTGAAGCTTTCTTT. This sequence encodes CASSPGLNTEAFF. Together with reference TRBV19 and TRBJ1-1, the CDR3 gives the full variable domain: DGGITQSPKYLFRKEGQNVTLSCEQNLNHDAMYWYRQDPGQGLRLIYYSQIVNDFQKGDIAEGYSVSREKKESFPLTVTSAQKNPTAFYLCASSPGLNTEAFFGQGTRLTVV.

V is TRBV7-9 and J is TRBJ1-5; D is perhaps TRBD1 (5 bases). The CDR3 covers 15 residues. Germline CDR1 is SEHNR and CDR2 is FQNEAQ (reference sequence). The V end was cut by 5 bases, the J end by 3 bases, with 14 bases between. The CDR3 spells CASSIDTGSNQPQHF. CDR3 nucleotides: TGTGCCAGCAGCATAGATACAGGATCCAATCAGCCCCAGCATTTT. Supplemented by reference TRBV7-9 and TRBJ1-5, the full variable domain reads DTGVSQNPRHKITKRGQNVTFRCDPISEHNRLYWYRQTLGQGPEFLTYFQNEAQLEKSRLLSDRFSAERPKGSFSTLEIQRTEQGDSAMYLCASSIDTGSNQPQHFGDGTRLSIL.

The J gene is TRBJ1-2, the V gene TRBV19, with a weak D call TRBD1 (6 bases). CDR1 and CDR2 from the germline V gene are LNHDA and SQIVND (reference sequence). This CDR3 region has 13 residues. Trimming cost V 4 bases and J 7 bases, with 13 bases left between them. The CDR3 nucleotides are TGTGCCAGTAGTAAAGGGACAATGCTTGGCTACACCTTC. Encoded protein: CASSKGTMLGYTF. Using reference TRBV19 and TRBJ1-2 for the parts outside the CDR3, the full variable domain is DGGITQSPKYLFRKEGQNVTLSCEQNLNHDAMYWYRQDPGQGLRLIYYSQIVNDFQKGDIAEGYSVSREKKESFPLTVTSAQKNPTAFYLCASSKGTMLGYTFGSGTRLTVV.

In DNA form, the CDR3 reads TGTGCCAGCAGCTCGGGACTAGCGGGGGGGTCCGGGGAGCTGTTTTTT. It yields the protein CASSSGLAGGSGELFF. The chain carries TRBV7-2 and TRBJ2-2; TRBD2 aligns across 16 bases. V lost 4 bases and J lost 6; bases outside the gene matches: 2. Germline-derived CDR1 and CDR2 are SGHTA and FQGNSA. This CDR3 has 16 residues.

This sequence joins TRBV7-2 and TRBJ2-5, with 9 bases identical to TRBD1. The ends lost 4 bases at V and 10 bases at J; junction bases unmatched: 4. CDR1 is SGHTA and CDR2 is FQGNSA in the germline V gene. CDR3 length: 12 amino acids. In DNA, the CDR3 is TGTGCCAGCAGCTCGGGGACAGGGAACCAGTACTTC. It is translated as CASSSGTGNQYF.

V is TRBV13 and J is TRBJ1-6; TRBD1 is a possible D gene (6 bases). CDR3 length equals 14 residues. In germline, CDR1 is PRHDT, CDR2 FYEKMQ (reference sequence). Trimming took off 2 bases at V and 10 bases at J, with 12 bases between the two ends. CDR3 coding DNA: TGTGCCAGCAGCTTAACAGGGTCCGACTCACCCCTCCACTTT. Protein sequence: CASSLTGSDSPLHF.

This chain links TRBV6-5 with TRBJ2-6, with D unclear. Looked up from germline, CDR1 is MNHEY and CDR2 is SVGAGI. Trimming cost V 2 bases and J 0 bases, with 8 bases left between them. The CDR3 runs 16 residues. CDR3 in amino acids: CASSYEGNSGANVLTF. The CDR3 DNA reads as TGTGCCAGCAGTTACGAAGGGAACTCTGGGGCCAACGTCCTGACTTTC.

This sequence joins TRBV7-9 and TRBJ2-6, with 8 bases that match TRBD1. The CDR3 runs 15 residues. Germline loops: CDR1 SEHNR, CDR2 FQNEAQ (reference sequence). V was clipped by 10 bases and J by 8 bases; unmatched bases: 13. CDR3 DNA sequence: TGTGCCAACCCTCTTAATGGACAGGGTCCCAACGTCCTGACTTTC. This translates into CANPLNGQGPNVLTF.

The rearrangement links TRBV29-1 to TRBJ2-2; tentatively, D is TRBD1 (6 bases). Trimming left V 3 bases short and J 0 bases short, with 14 bases between. Germline-derived CDR1 and CDR2 are SQVTM and ANQGSEA. This CDR3 spans 16 amino acids. DNA of the CDR3: TGCAGCGTTGATGGGGACACGGGATCGAACACCGGGGAGCTGTTTTTT. This sequence encodes CSVDGDTGSNTGELFF.

This chain connects TRBV5-4 to TRBJ1-2; D is unclear. Trimming removed 3 bases from V and 7 bases from J, with 7 bases in between. Per germline, CDR1 SGHNT and CDR2 YYREEE (reference sequence). The length of the CDR3 is 11 residues. The CDR3 DNA is TGTGCCAGCAGCTGGGGTCCTGGCTACACCTTC. It yields the protein CASSWGPGYTF.

V gene TRBV9 combines with J gene TRBJ1-5; D uncertain. The V and J ends lost 0 bases and 5 bases respectively, with 12 bases between them. CDR3 length: 15 residues. Germline CDR1 is SGDLS and CDR2 is YYNGEE. CDR3 coding DNA: TGTGCCAGCAGCGTAGGTTACGGAGAGGATCAGCCCCAGCATTTT. This gives the protein CASSVGYGEDQPQHF.

Comments on this clone: Other DNA sequences of this sample code for an identical CDR3. The chain links TRBV24-1 to TRBJ2-3; D uncertain. The V gene lost 1 base and the J gene lost 2 bases, with 9 bases spanning the gap. Per the germline V gene, CDR1 is KGHDR and CDR2 is SFDVKD. This CDR3 is built from 15 residues. This CDR3 is CATSDFGGSTDTQYF. CDR3 nucleotides: TGTGCCACCAGTGATTTCGGCGGCTCCACAGATACGCAGTATTTT.

J is TRBJ2-7 and V is TRBV19; TRBD1 matches 9 bases. Looked up from germline, CDR1 is LNHDA and CDR2 is SQIVND (reference sequence). The V segment lost 4 bases and the J segment 7 bases; nucleotides outside the gene matches: 5. The CDR3 is made up of 13 amino acids. The CDR3 loop reads CASSTSGQGEQYF. In DNA form, the CDR3 reads TGTGCCAGTAGTACTTCGGGACAGGGTGAGCAGTACTTC.

This clone has just a few counts. The V call is TRBV5-1, the J call TRBJ1-1; TRBD1 is a possible D gene (6 bases). The germline CDR1 and CDR2 sequences are SGHRS and YFSETQ. The V and J ends lost 4 bases and 7 bases respectively, with 20 bases between them. This CDR3 is built from 15 residues. CDR3 sequence reads: CASSLQGQTGGEAFF. CDR3 bases: TGCGCCAGCAGCCTCCAGGGGCAGACGGGGGGTGAAGCTTTCTTT.

The gene calls are TRBV5-1 and TRBJ1-5, with unresolved D. V was cut by 0 bases and J by 2 bases, with 6 bases left in between. The CDR3 consists of 14 residues. Per the germline V gene, CDR1 is SGHRS and CDR2 is YFSETQ. The CDR3 DNA reads as TGCGCCAGCAGCTTGGATGGGGGCAATCAGCCCCAGCATTTT. It yields the protein CASSLDGGNQPQHF.

This clone appeared a single time. The chain recombines TRBV7-2 with TRBJ2-5; the D is unclear. The V and J ends lost 5 bases and 1 base respectively, with 14 bases between them. Germline CDR1 and CDR2: SGHTA and FQGNSA. This CDR3 region has 15 residues. The DNA of the CDR3 is TGTGCCAGCAGCCCAACCGACGGGTTCCAAGAGACCCAGTACTTC. It specifies CASSPTDGFQETQYF.

In this sample, this clone turned up once. The chain combines TRBV19 with TRBJ2-7; 7 bases agree with TRBD1. In germline, CDR1 is LNHDA, CDR2 SQIVND (reference sequence). The CDR3 extends over 14 amino acids. With 4 bases clipped from V and 2 bases from J, the junction kept 5 bases outside the gene matches. The CDR3 spells CASSTAGTAYEQYF. The DNA of the CDR3 is TGTGCCAGTAGTACCGCAGGGACAGCCTACGAGCAGTACTTC.

The chain uses TRBV13 and TRBJ2-7, with TRBD1 matching over 10 bases. V gave up 6 bases and J gave up 3 bases; unmatched junction bases: 11. CDR1 is PRHDT, CDR2 FYEKMQ, per germline (reference sequence). The CDR3 is 16 residues long. CDR3 DNA sequence: TGTGCCAGCAGTCCCTTCGGACAGGGGGGAATCTACGAGCAGTACTTC. Encoded protein: CASSPFGQGGIYEQYF.

This clone was seen once. The V and J genes are TRBV27 and TRBJ1-3, with a tentative D call TRBD1 (5 bases). CDR3 size: 16 residues. Germline CDR1 and CDR2: MNHEY and SMNVEV (reference sequence). Trimming left V 5 bases short and J 0 bases short, with 14 bases between. CDR3 loop: CASSAPGPSSGNTIYF. In DNA, the CDR3 is TGTGCCAGCAGTGCCCCGGGACCGAGCTCTGGAAACACCATATATTTT.

This clone appeared a single time. The chain is built from TRBV7-9 and TRBJ1-1, with unresolved D. CDR1 and CDR2 from the germline V gene are SEHNR and FQNEAQ (reference sequence). The CDR3 sequence is 14 residues long. V was cut by 5 bases and J by 1 base, with 11 bases left in between. The CDR3, as DNA: TGTGCCAGCAGCACCAACGAAGGGAACACTGAAGCTTTCTTT. It specifies CASSTNEGNTEAFF.

This sequence joins TRBV18 and TRBJ2-5; TRBD1 agrees at 7 bases. The CDR3 runs 13 residues. After removal of 4 bases from V and 2 bases from J, the junction contained 1 base not matched to a gene. In germline, CDR1 is KGHSH, CDR2 LQKENI. The CDR3 DNA reads TGTGCCAGCTCACAGGGACAGCAAGAGACCCAGTACTTC. It specifies CASSQGQQETQYF.

V and J are TRBV18 and TRBJ1-3, with 9 bases fitting TRBD1. CDR3 length: 17 residues. V shed 5 bases, J shed 0 bases, and the junction held 8 bases outside the gene matches. Germline V CDR1 and CDR2: KGHSH, LQKENI. The CDR3 loop reads CASSIGQGSSSGNTIYF. The CDR3 coding sequence is TGTGCCAGCTCAATAGGACAGGGGTCGAGCTCTGGAAACACCATATATTTT.

The chain couples TRBV7-9 to TRBJ2-5; perhaps TRBD1 as D (8 bases). The CDR3 runs 15 residues. CDR1 is SEHNR, CDR2 FQNEAQ, per germline (reference sequence). V lost 4 bases to trimming and J lost 5 bases, with 17 bases between them. Here the CDR3 reads CASSSRQGRAETQYF. The CDR3 bases are TGTGCCAGCAGCTCAAGACAGGGGAGGGCGGAGACCCAGTACTTC.

The CDR3 sequence is CASSEREYNEQFF. CDR3 coding DNA: TGTGCCAGCAGTGAGCGGGAGTACAATGAGCAGTTCTTC. The gene calls are TRBV6-4 and TRBJ2-1; 7 bases map to TRBD2. There are 13 residues in the CDR3. Germline V gene data show CDR1 as MRHNA and CDR2 as SNTAGT. The V segment lost 3 bases and the J segment 4 bases; nucleotides outside the gene matches: 0.

This clone is a singleton in its sample. This rearrangement joins TRBV5-8 to TRBJ2-3; D not certain. The CDR3 contains 14 residues. Trimming left V 4 bases short and J 0 bases short, with 9 bases between. Germline lookup yields CDR1 SGHTS and CDR2 YDEGEE. The DNA for the CDR3 is TGTGCCAGCAGCCCGACAACTAGCACAGATACGCAGTATTTT. The encoded protein is CASSPTTSTDTQYF.

This clone occurred once. The rearrangement links TRBV19 to TRBJ1-1; D gene ambiguous. This CDR3 has 14 amino acids. V was cut by 7 bases and J by 1 base, with 13 bases left in between. Germline CDR1 reads LNHDA; CDR2 reads SQIVND (reference sequence). This CDR3 is CASTSGRENTEAFF. The CDR3 DNA reads TGTGCCAGTACCTCGGGGAGAGAGAACACTGAAGCTTTCTTT.

This clone was seen only once. The rearrangement uses TRBV13 and TRBJ1-3; D unresolved. Between the trimmed V and J ends, which lost 1 base and 0 bases, there was a span of 7 bases. This CDR3 contains 15 residues. Germline V gene sequence: CDR1 PRHDT, CDR2 FYEKMQ (reference sequence). The CDR3 coding sequence is TGTGCCAGCAGCTTAGTGGGAATCTCTGGAAACACCATATATTTT. It encodes CASSLVGISGNTIYF.

V and J are TRBV6-5 and TRBJ2-2; a possible D gene is TRBD1 (6 bases). Trimming took off 4 bases at V and 3 bases at J, with 15 bases between the two ends. CDR1 is MNHEY, CDR2 SVGAGI, per germline. This CDR3 has 16 amino acids. The CDR3 DNA is TGTGCCAGCAGTTCCCTCTTAGGGGGAGACACCGGGGAGCTGTTTTTT. As protein: CASSSLLGGDTGELFF.

This chain uses TRBV5-4 with TRBJ2-7, with 11 nucleotides matching TRBD1. V lost 4 bases and J lost 7; bases outside the gene matches: 7. This CDR3 has 14 amino acids. CDR1 is SGHNT, CDR2 YYREEE, per germline (reference sequence). The CDR3 reads CASSQGQGAWEQYF. The CDR3 DNA reads as TGTGCCAGCAGCCAAGGACAGGGGGCGTGGGAGCAGTACTTC.

The rearrangement joins TRBV5-4 to TRBJ2-5, with D possibly being TRBD1 or TRBD2 (5 bases each). Germline assignment: CDR1 SGHNT and CDR2 YYREEE (reference sequence). The CDR3 runs to 14 residues. Trimming cost V 4 bases and J 5 bases, with 15 bases left between them. The CDR3, as DNA: TGTGCCAGCAGCCCCTCACGGGGCGGGGAGACCCAGTACTTC. This codes for CASSPSRGGETQYF.